A single T cell receptor beta chain is shown here with its context. Its matching antigen is unknown. Trimming pared 5 bases from V and 0 bases from J, leaving 20 bases between. This CDR3 is built from 18 residues. Germline-derived CDR1 and CDR2 are SGHAT and FQDESV (reference sequence). Unique molecular identifiers were incorporated when the TCRbeta library was constructed. TCRdb analysed the PCR reads with MiXCR anew, one entry per CDR3 protein. The table lists about 980,000 distinct CDR3 sequences, about 29% of them singletons. This sample is drawn from a study of T-cell reconstitution after alpha-beta-depleted transplantation in children. Study results and limitations: It was newly produced T cells that mostly accounted for T-cell counts and diversity one year after transplant. Expanded graft clones numbering several hundred reportedly gave rise to alpha-beta T cells about two months after transplant.

The chain is built from TRBV11-1 and TRBJ2-1; D is possibly TRBD1 (6 bases). This clonotype originated in a boy under two years old who had a stem cell transplant for SCID, so the T cells may come from the graft donor. The sequences come from PBMCs, mostly from graft donor cells, collected 360 days after TCRalphabeta/CD19-depleted stem cell transplant. DNA of the CDR3: TGTGCCAGCAGCGGGGACACCGTACCTTTAAGCTCCTACAATGAGCAGTTCTTC. Encoded protein: CASSGDTVPLSSYNEQFF.